These T cell receptor beta chains were read from a single sample in a study of immune characterization of retroperitoneal liposarcoma. A single record per CDR3 protein comes from TCRdb applying MiXCR to the PCR reads. This sample carries roughly 10,000 distinct CDR3 sequences, 25% to 30% of them seen once, and the ten largest clones take about 7.8%. The sequencing sample was made of tumor tissue. The receptors were sampled from a male donor with retroperitoneal liposarcoma. CDR3s include the opening cysteine and the closing phenylalanine or tryptophan. A D gene is named only where the DNA matches it firmly. Not every row has a clone size; where given, it reads once, few, many or a size class.

CDR3 protein	CDR3 DNA	clone size	V gene	J gene	D gene	CDR3 length
CASSYGRTSLPLDTQYF	TGTGCCAGCAGCTACGGCCGGACTAGTCTCCCCCTCGATACGCAGTATTTT	few	TRBV11-1	TRBJ2-3	TRBD2	17
CASSPPGLATYEQYF	TGTGCCAGCAGCCCCCCGGGACTAGCCACCTACGAGCAGTACTTC	few	TRBV6-1	TRBJ2-7	TRBD2	15
CASRVGLAGNEQFF	TGTGCCAGCAGGGTTGGGCTAGCGGGAAATGAGCAGTTCTTC	few	TRBV6-1	TRBJ2-1	TRBD2	14
CASSYSGEQFF	TGTGCCAGCAGTTACTCGGGGGAGCAGTTCTTC	many	TRBV6-6	TRBJ2-1	NA	11
CASSTRTSGGFQETQFF	TGTGCCAGCAGTACCCGGACTAGCGGGGGATTCCAAGAGACCCAGTTCTTC	NA	TRBV12-3/TRBV12-4	TRBJ2-1	TRBD2	17
CASSRSAGTVNTGELFF	TGCGCCAGCAGCAGGTCTGCCGGGACAGTGAACACCGGGGAGCTGTTTTTT	NA	TRBV4-1	TRBJ2-2	TRBD1	17
CASSLGAGANEQFF	TGTGCCAGCAGCTTGGGGGCAGGGGCAAACGAGCAGTTCTTC	medium-sized	TRBV7-6	TRBJ2-1	NA	14
CASSQTGTGTYEQYF	TGTGCCAGCAGTCAAACCGGGACAGGGACCTACGAGCAGTACTTC	medium-sized	TRBV6-1	TRBJ2-7	TRBD1	15
CASSPVVWRGGRGNEQFF	TGTGCCAGCAGCCCCGTTGTGTGGCGGGGGGGCCGGGGCAATGAGCAGTTCTTC	NA	TRBV6-6	TRBJ2-1	TRBD2	18
CASSYGGRRSSYNEQYF	TGTGCCAGCAGCTACGGGGGCAGGAGGAGCTCCTACAATGAGCAGTACTTC	once	TRBV6-2/TRBV6-3	TRBJ2-7	NA	17
CASSSWTLRRNSPLHF	TGTGCCAGCAGCTCTTGGACCCTACGGAGAAATTCACCCCTCCACTTT	many	TRBV7-9	TRBJ1-6	NA	16
CASSFVRTGELFF	TGTGCCAGCAGCTTCGTCCGCACCGGGGAGCTGTTTTTT	NA	TRBV11-2	TRBJ2-2	NA	13
CASSATLRGRGIPSTQFF	TGTGCCAGCAGCGCCACCCTCCGGGGCCGCGGTATCCCCTCGACCCAGTTCTTC	few	TRBV11-3	TRBJ2-1	NA	18
CASSLDPGTTTEAFF	TGTGCCAGCAGCTTAGACCCAGGGACAACCACTGAAGCTTTCTTT	many	TRBV7-2	TRBJ1-1	NA	15